These T cell receptor beta chains were read from a single sample in a study of T cell changes during pregnancy in multiple sclerosis. Assay used: immunoSEQ multiplex PCR; TCRdb lists only in-frame clones, some missing. Of 20,000 to 25,000 clones listed, approximately 90% were seen once; the top ten hold around 8%. The input for sequencing was CD8+ T cells from peripheral blood mononuclear cells, taken in the first trimester of pregnancy. The receptors stem from a female donor in good health, enrolled as a control in a pregnancy study. Both conserved end residues are part of each CDR3. A D gene is named only where the DNA matches it firmly. A clone size is listed for some rows: how often the clone was seen (once, few, many), or a class if it is expanded.

J gene	V gene	clone size	D gene	CDR3 protein	CDR3 DNA
TRBJ2-5	TRBV7-9	-	-	CASSPSEETQYF	TGTGCCAGCAGCCCTAGCGAGGAGACCCAGTACTTC
TRBJ1-1	TRBV6-5	-	TRBD1	CASSYSGQGYTEAFF	TGTGCCAGCAGTTACTCGGGACAGGGTTACACTGAAGCTTTCTTT
TRBJ1-1	TRBV9	-	-	CASSVGGVNTEAFF	TGTGCCAGCAGCGTAGGGGGGGTGAACACTGAAGCTTTCTTT
TRBJ2-2	TRBV27	-	TRBD1	CASRYSRGPNTGELFF	TGTGCCAGCAGGTATTCTAGGGGGCCGAACACCGGGGAGCTGTTTTTT
TRBJ2-7	TRBV5-4	-	TRBD2	CASSAGGSGYEQYF	TGTGCCAGCAGCGCGGGGGGTAGCGGCTACGAGCAGTACTTC
TRBJ2-3	TRBV4-3	once	TRBD1	CASSQGNRDRHTDTQYF	TGCGCCAGCAGCCAGGGCAACCGGGACAGACACACAGATACGCAGTATTTT
TRBJ1-2	TRBV11-2	-	TRBD1	CASSLSRGSGYTF	TGTGCCAGCAGCTTAAGCAGGGGGTCTGGCTACACCTTC
TRBJ2-7	TRBV28	-	TRBD1	CASSFGDRGYEQYF	TGTGCCAGCAGCTTCGGGGACAGGGGATACGAGCAGTACTTC
TRBJ1-5	TRBV18	-	-	CASSQEDSLNQPQHF	TGTGCCAGCTCACAAGAGGACAGCTTAAATCAGCCCCAGCATTTT
TRBJ1-5	TRBV4-1	-	-	CASSQRENSNQPQHF	TGCGCCAGCAGCCAAAGAGAGAATAGCAATCAGCCCCAGCATTTT
TRBJ2-2	TRBV12-5	-	-	CASGFGAGAKSGELFF	TGTGCTAGTGGTTTCGGGGCGGGGGCAAAGAGCGGGGAGCTGTTTTTT
TRBJ1-1	TRBV28	few	-	CASSTDLLGGEAFF	TGTGCCAGCAGTACCGACCTCCTAGGGGGTGAAGCTTTCTTT
TRBJ1-1	TRBV18	-	-	CASSRIMGSEAFF	TGTGCCAGCTCACGAATCATGGGCTCTGAAGCTTTCTTT
TRBJ2-1	TRBV28	-	TRBD2	CASSSGGLAIFNEQFF	TGTGCCAGCAGTTCGGGAGGACTAGCCATCTTCAATGAGCAGTTCTTC
TRBJ1-6	TRBV4-1	-	TRBD1	CASSQGGFGQGFSPLHF	TGCGCCAGCAGCCAAGGCGGGTTCGGACAGGGTTTTTCACCCCTCCACTTT
TRBJ2-2	TRBV6-5	-	TRBD2	CASSPGTTGVELFF	TGTGCCAGCAGCCCCGGGACTACGGGGGTGGAGCTGTTTTTT
TRBJ2-7	TRBV7-9	-	TRBD1	CASRQGQVDEQYF	TGTGCCAGCAGACAAGGACAGGTCGACGAGCAGTACTTC
TRBJ1-2	TRBV27	-	-	CASSGHSGYTF	TGTGCCAGCAGTGGACACTCTGGCTACACCTTC
TRBJ2-3	TRBV7-7	once	TRBD2	CASSLVVLAGGWNLTDTQYF	TGTGCTAGCAGCTTAGTGGTGCTAGCGGGGGGCTGGAACCTCACAGATACGCAGTATTTT
TRBJ1-1	TRBV5-6	-	-	CASSLGPGTEAFF	TGTGCCAGCAGCTTGGGTCCCGGCACTGAAGCTTTCTTT
TRBJ2-1	TRBV9	once	TRBD1	CASSSTGGNYNEQFF	TGTGCCAGCAGCTCGACAGGGGGAAACTACAATGAGCAGTTCTTC
TRBJ1-6	TRBV28	-	TRBD1	CASSLLWTGKGFGYNSPLHF	TGTGCCAGCAGTTTGCTTTGGACAGGGAAAGGTTTTGGTTATAATTCACCCCTCCACTTT